Described below is a single TCR beta chain sequence and its context. The sample is drawn from a study of blood T cell repertoires in COVID-19. Study-level background: Acute and convalescent COVID-19 samples came from the United States, Italy and Spain. T cells, B-cell-depleted T cells, or PBMCs supplied cDNA or gDNA.

Original analysis: Cell counts per sample came from amplifying reference gene primers. Clones were sequenced by immunoSEQ multiplex PCR, and TCRdb holds only the in-frame ones, with some missing. V, J and clone size derive from that table, while D and trimming were established from the DNA sequence. Of fewer than 200,000 clones in the sample, around 87% are singletons; the top ten hold less than 3%. Trimming left V 7 bases short and J 0 bases short, with 15 bases between. Germline CDR1 reads LGHNT; CDR2 reads FRNRAP. This CDR3 spans 15 amino acids. This rearrangement joins TRBV12-5 to TRBJ1-1; D uncertain. Sequencing was performed on peripheral blood. The clonotype was recovered from a man in his forties with active or convalescent COVID-19. The CDR3: CASAEGRDVNTEAFF. As DNA, the CDR3 is TGTGCTAGTGCGGAAGGGAGGGATGTGAACACTGAAGCTTTCTTT.